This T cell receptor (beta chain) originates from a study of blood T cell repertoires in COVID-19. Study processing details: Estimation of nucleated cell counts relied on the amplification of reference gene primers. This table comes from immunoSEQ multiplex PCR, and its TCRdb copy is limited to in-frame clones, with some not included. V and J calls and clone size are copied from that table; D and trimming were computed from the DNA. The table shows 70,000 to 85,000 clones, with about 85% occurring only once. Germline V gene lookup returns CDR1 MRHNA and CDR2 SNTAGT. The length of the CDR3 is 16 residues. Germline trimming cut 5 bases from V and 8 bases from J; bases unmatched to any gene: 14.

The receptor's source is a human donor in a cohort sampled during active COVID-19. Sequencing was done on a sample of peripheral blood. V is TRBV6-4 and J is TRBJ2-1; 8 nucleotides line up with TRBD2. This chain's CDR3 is CASSTGPPGGRDEQFF. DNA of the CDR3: TGTGCCAGCAGTACGGGGCCCCCGGGGGGGCGGGATGAGCAGTTCTTC.